These 19 T cell receptor beta chains were sequenced from one sample in a study of cytomegalovirus exposure and HLA in healthy donors. Amplification used 60 Vbeta primers and 13 Jbeta primers. TCRdb's table, derived via immunoSEQ multiplex PCR, lists solely in-frame clones and lacks some. Among 100,000 to 150,000 clones, over 60% were seen once, and the ten largest hold 6.5% to 9.5%. The sequenced sample consisted of PBMCs. Receptors were obtained from a woman in her 40s in good health and CMV-seropositive.

This chain links TRBV27 with TRBJ1-1; no clear D. CDR1 is MNHEY, CDR2 SMNVEV, per germline (reference sequence). V was shortened by 7 bases and J by 2 bases, with 5 bases between the two germline ends. This CDR3 is 11 amino acids long. The CDR3 DNA sequence: TGTGCCAGCATCCAAAACACTGAAGCTTTCTTT. Its translation: CASIQNTEAFF.

In this sample, this clone turned up a few times. The genes are TRBV10-1 and TRBJ2-7; 8 positions agree with TRBD2. V shed 3 bases, J shed 1 base, and the junction held 11 bases outside the gene matches. This CDR3 contains 17 residues. Looked up from germline, CDR1 is WNHNN and CDR2 is SYGVQD (reference sequence). The DNA of the CDR3 is TGCGCCAGCAGTGAAGGTCCTGGACTAGCACTTTCCTACGAGCAGTACTTC. It encodes CASSEGPGLALSYEQYF.

This chain uses TRBV5-1 with TRBJ1-1; no definite D call. The CDR3 is 15 amino acids. V gave up 3 bases and J gave up 2 bases, with 14 bases separating them. The germline gives CDR1 SGHRS, CDR2 YFSETQ. The CDR3 loop reads CASSWSSNLNTEAFF. DNA of the CDR3: TGCGCCAGCAGCTGGTCGTCGAACTTAAACACTGAAGCTTTCTTT.

The rearrangement links TRBV4-2 to TRBJ2-2; possibly TRBD1 for D (6 bases). The CDR3 runs to 18 residues. Germline V gives CDR1 LGHNA, CDR2 YNFKEQ. The V end lost 4 bases, the J end lost 0 bases, and 18 bases lay between the germline ends. Here the CDR3 reads CASSPAGASDANTGELFF. In nucleotides, the CDR3 is TGTGCCAGCAGCCCTGCAGGGGCCTCGGACGCGAACACCGGGGAGCTGTTTTTT.

Comments on this clone: Germline and junction disagree at one end, which may indicate a read error. The rearrangement joins TRBV2 to TRBJ2-3; 10 bases are a match to TRBD1. Germline V lookup: CDR1 SNHLY, CDR2 FYNNEI. This CDR3 is 18 amino acids long. Here the CDR3 reads CASNALRTGGVSTDMQYF. CDR3 coding DNA: TGTGCCAGCAACGCTCTAAGGACAGGGGGGGTATCCACAGATATGCAGTATTTT.

About this clone: Compared with germline, one end of the junction differs, possibly owing to a read error. This chain uses TRBV27 with TRBJ2-7; perhaps TRBD1 as D (6 bases). Germline V lookup: CDR1 MNHEY, CDR2 SMNVEV (reference sequence). The CDR3 extends over 14 amino acids. The CDR3 DNA sequence: TGTGCCAGCAGTTTATCCTGGGACACATACGAGCTGTACTTC. Translating it yields CASSLSWDTYELYF.

The gene calls are TRBV5-1 and TRBJ2-5, with a possible D match to TRBD1 (5 bases). Trimming left V 4 bases short and J 5 bases short, with 12 bases between. The CDR3 covers 13 residues. Germline V CDR1 and CDR2: SGHRS, YFSETQ. CDR3 amino acids: CASSRDSGETQYF. DNA for the CDR3: TGCGCCAGCAGCCGCGACAGTGGTGAGACCCAGTACTTC.

Details on this clone: Germline is not matched at one junction end, which may reflect a read error. V usage is TRBV7-9 and J usage is TRBJ1-1; 7 nucleotides line up with TRBD1. CDR1 SEHNR and CDR2 FQNEAQ come from the germline V gene (reference sequence). The CDR3 totals 15 residues. Here the CDR3 DNA reads TGTTCCAGCAGCCCCGGCAACAGGGGTGACACTGAAGCTTTCTTT. Amino acids: CSSSPGNRGDTEAFF.

The chain employs TRBV7-9 and TRBJ1-4, with TRBD1 matching over 8 bases. The ends lost 5 bases at V and 11 bases at J; junction bases unmatched: 7. This CDR3 comprises 13 residues. Looked up from germline, CDR1 is SEHNR and CDR2 is FQNEAQ (reference sequence). The CDR3 loop is CASSQGAGGKLFF. The CDR3 DNA reads TGTGCCAGCAGCCAGGGGGCGGGGGGGAAACTGTTTTTT.

The chain is built from TRBV27 and TRBJ2-5, with a weak D call TRBD2 (6 bases). In germline, CDR1 is MNHEY, CDR2 SMNVEV (reference sequence). CDR3 length: 14 residues. V lost 3 bases and J 4 bases, leaving 12 bases between the germline ends. CDR3 DNA: TGTGCCAGCAGTTTGGGGGGAGGTGTAGAGACCCAGTACTTC. Amino acid sequence: CASSLGGGVETQYF.

The genes are TRBV11-3 and TRBJ2-7, with a weak D call TRBD2 (7 bases). V was shortened by 3 bases and J by 7 bases, with 13 bases between the two germline ends. Looked up from germline, CDR1 is SGHNT and CDR2 is YENEEA. The CDR3 extends over 13 amino acids. The CDR3 here is CASSFGGGLEQYF. The CDR3 region has the DNA TGTGCCAGCAGCTTTGGGGGGGGCTTGGAGCAGTACTTC.

The chain carries TRBV29-1 and TRBJ1-5; D remains unclear. The CDR3 length is 15 residues. The V gene lost 6 bases and the J gene lost 0 bases, with 15 bases spanning the gap. Germline CDR1 and CDR2: SQVTM and ANQGSEA. For the CDR3, the DNA is TGCAGCGTCCGAGGCGGGGTCGATAGCAATCAGCCCCAGCATTTT. Amino acids: CSVRGGVDSNQPQHF.

V is TRBV11-3 and J is TRBJ2-6; TRBD1 aligns across 9 bases. The CDR3 totals 20 residues. CDR1 and CDR2 from the germline V gene are SGHNT and YENEEA. J lost 4 bases, V lost 5 bases, and 18 bases had no gene match. CDR3 nucleotides: TGTGCCAGCAGCCCGCAAGATGGGACAGGGATTTTCGGAGGGGCCAACGTCCTGACTTTC. Protein: CASSPQDGTGIFGGANVLTF. Variable domain in full (rest from reference TRBV11-3 and TRBJ2-6): EAGVVQSPRYKIIEKKQPVAFWCNPISGHNTLYWYLQNLGQGPELLIRYENEEAVDDSQLPKDRFSAERLKGVDSTLKIQPAELGDSAVYLCASSPQDGTGIFGGANVLTFGAGSRLTVL.

The chain carries TRBV28 and TRBJ1-1; no firm D call. The V and J ends lost 1 base and 3 bases respectively, with 9 bases between them. This CDR3 spans 14 amino acids. The germline gives CDR1 MDHEN, CDR2 SYDVKM. The chain's CDR3 is CASSLLSGYTEAFF. CDR3 in DNA: TGTGCCAGCAGTTTATTATCGGGGTACACTGAAGCTTTCTTT. The full variable domain, its missing parts supplied by reference TRBV28 and TRBJ1-1, is DVKVTQSSRYLVKRTGEKVFLECVQDMDHENMFWYRQDPGLGLRLIYFSYDVKMKEKGDIPEGYSVSREKKERFSLILESASTNQTSMYLCASSLLSGYTEAFFGQGTRLTVV.

The chain uses TRBV29-1 and TRBJ1-1, with D possibly being TRBD1 (6 bases). V was clipped by 5 bases and J by 8 bases, with 18 bases between them. There are 13 residues in the CDR3. Germline values: CDR1 SQVTM, CDR2 ANQGSEA. The CDR3 DNA follows: TGCAGCGTTAAACAGGGTGGAGGTGGCGAAGCTTTCTTT. Protein: CSVKQGGGGEAFF. The full variable domain, rest sourced from reference TRBV29-1 and TRBJ1-1, is SAVISQKPSRDICQRGTSLTIQCQVDSQVTMMFWYRQQPGQSLTLIATANQGSEATYESGFVIDKFPISRPNLTFSTLTVSNMSPEDSSIYLCSVKQGGGGEAFFGQGTRLTVV.

Only one count was recorded for this clone. The chain is built from TRBV2 and TRBJ2-5; possibly TRBD1 for D (5 bases). The length of the CDR3 is 15 residues. CDR1 SNHLY and CDR2 FYNNEI come from the germline V gene. Between the trimmed V and J ends, which lost 5 bases and 4 bases, there was a span of 17 bases. In DNA form, the CDR3 reads TGTGCCAGCAGTCTATGGGGCAGGGAAGGAGAGACCCAGTACTTC. Its protein is CASSLWGREGETQYF. The full variable domain, rest sourced from reference TRBV2 and TRBJ2-5, is EPEVTQTPSHQVTQMGQEVILRCVPISNHLYFYWYRQILGQKVEFLVSFYNNEISEKSEIFDDQFSVERPDGSNFTLKIRSTKLEDSAMYFCASSLWGREGETQYFGPGTRLLVL.

The chain has TRBV30 and TRBJ1-5, with 9 positions matching TRBD1. J was trimmed by 2 bases and V by 3 bases; bases with no gene match: 5. The CDR3 spans 15 residues. CDR1 and CDR2 from the germline V gene are GTSNPN and SVGIG (reference sequence). In DNA form, the CDR3 reads TGTGCCTGGAGGGGGGGACAGGGTGGCAATCAGCCCCAGCATTTT. Its protein is CAWRGGQGGNQPQHF.

The genes are TRBV5-1 and TRBJ1-1, with a tentative D call TRBD1 (6 bases). This CDR3 region has 15 residues. Per germline, CDR1 SGHRS and CDR2 YFSETQ. Trimming left V 0 bases short and J 1 base short, with 10 bases between. The CDR3 reads CASSLGQGWNTEAFF. The CDR3 nucleotides read TGCGCCAGCAGCTTGGGGCAGGGGTGGAACACTGAAGCTTTCTTT.

The rearrangement uses TRBV5-4 and TRBJ2-3, with TRBD2 identical over 11 bases. The CDR3 runs 17 residues. Trimming removed 0 bases from V and 1 base from J; junction bases left unmatched: 4. Germline assignment: CDR1 SGHNT and CDR2 YYREEE (reference sequence). CDR3 protein: CASSLVAGGPGTDTQYF. CDR3 sequence (DNA): TGTGCCAGCAGCTTGGTAGCGGGGGGGCCGGGCACAGATACGCAGTATTTT.